Listed below are T cell receptor beta chains from one sample, sequenced in a study of beta chain features in type 1 diabetes. Sequencing used immunoSEQ multiplex PCR; TCRdb keeps in-frame clones, though not all of them. This table holds approximately 170,000 clones, roughly 60% found once. What was sequenced was naive CD4+ T cells from blood. All receptors come from a man under 40 with type 1 diabetes. Each CDR3 is given with its conserved first and last residue. Fields, in order: clone size, D gene, V gene, J gene, CDR3 length, CDR3 protein, CDR3 DNA. D genes are given only for firm matches. Where a row states a size, it is once, few, many or the class of an expanded clone; other rows omit it.

>.|TRBD2|TRBV29-1|TRBJ2-7|14
CSVMAGGPPYEQYF
TGCAGCGTTATGGCGGGGGGGCCCCCTTACGAGCAGTACTTC
>.|.|TRBV7-2|TRBJ1-5|16
CASSLSRSGGNQPQHF
TGTGCCAGCAGCTTATCGCGGAGCGGGGGCAATCAGCCCCAGCATTTT
>.|.|TRBV7-2|TRBJ2-4|11
CASSLKNIQYF
TGTGCCAGCAGCTTAAAGAACATTCAGTACTTC
>.|.|TRBV29-1|TRBJ2-1|13
CSGVRSSYNEQFF
TGCAGCGGTGTCAGGAGCTCCTACAATGAGCAGTTCTTC
>.|.|TRBV30|TRBJ1-4|12
CAWKGSNEKLFF
TGTGCCTGGAAGGGTTCTAATGAAAAACTGTTTTTT
>few|.|TRBV30|TRBJ2-2|14
CAWSVDLNTGELFF
TGTGCCTGGAGTGTTGACCTAAACACCGGGGAGCTGTTTTTT
>.|TRBD1|TRBV9|TRBJ1-2|12
CASSSDRVGYTF
TGTGCCAGCAGCTCGGACAGGGTTGGCTACACCTTC
>.|TRBD1|TRBV2|TRBJ2-3|14
CASREGQGTDTQYF
TGTGCCAGCAGGGAAGGACAGGGAACAGATACGCAGTATTTT
>.|TRBD1|TRBV30|TRBJ1-2|12
CAWSKGAYGYTF
TGTGCCTGGAGTAAGGGGGCCTATGGCTACACCTTC
>.|.|TRBV9|TRBJ2-2|14
CASSVALNAGELFF
TGTGCCAGCAGCGTAGCCTTAAACGCCGGGGAGCTGTTTTTT
>few|TRBD2|TRBV9|TRBJ2-1|18
CASSPNVLASGGINEQFF
TGTGCCAGCAGCCCCAATGTTTTGGCTAGCGGGGGGATAAATGAGCAGTTCTTC
>.|.|TRBV7-9|TRBJ2-2|14
CASSLVQNTGELFF
TGTGCCAGCAGCTTAGTACAGAACACCGGGGAGCTGTTTTTT
>.|.|TRBV29-1|TRBJ2-5|12
CSVRDSKETQYF
TGCAGCGTCCGGGACTCGAAAGAGACCCAGTACTTC
>.|.|TRBV9|TRBJ2-1|14
CASSVAEPYNEQFF
TGTGCCAGCAGCGTTGCAGAACCCTACAATGAGCAGTTCTTC
>.|.|TRBV19|TRBJ1-1|13
CASSIARDTEAFF
TGTGCCAGTAGTATAGCGAGGGACACTGAAGCTTTCTTT
>.|.|TRBV5-6|TRBJ2-3|11
CASTRLDTQYF
TGTGCCAGCACCCGATTAGATACGCAGTATTTT
>.|TRBD1|TRBV9|TRBJ1-2|13
CASSRDSSYGYTF
TGTGCCAGCAGCCGGGACAGTAGTTATGGCTACACCTTC
>.|.|TRBV30|TRBJ2-3|15
CAWLGAGKRANTQYF
TGTGCCTGGTTAGGGGCAGGTAAACGCGCTAATACGCAGTATTTT
>.|.|TRBV29-1|TRBJ1-5|9
CSVYQPQHF
TGCAGCGTTTATCAGCCCCAGCATTTT
>.|.|TRBV6-5|TRBJ2-1|12
CASSSSGDEQFF
TGTGCCAGCAGTTCTTCAGGGGATGAGCAGTTCTTC
>.|TRBD1|TRBV6-5|TRBJ2-5|15
CASSPDQGVGETQYF
TGTGCCAGCAGTCCCGACCAGGGGGTAGGAGAGACCCAGTACTTC
>.|.|TRBV30|TRBJ2-7|13
CAWTPGPSYEQYF
TGTGCCTGGACCCCGGGCCCTTCCTACGAGCAGTACTTC